This T cell receptor (beta chain) appears in the sequencing data of a study of T cell changes during pregnancy in multiple sclerosis. CDR1 is LNHDA, CDR2 SQIVND, per germline (reference sequence). This CDR3 has 19 residues. V gave up 0 bases and J gave up 0 bases, with 15 bases separating them. Repertoires were generated with immunoSEQ multiplex PCR, while TCRdb's copy carries only in-frame clones and drops some. Of over 30,000 clones listed, 88% are singletons. The chain combines TRBV19 with TRBJ2-6, with D possibly matching TRBD2 (5 bases). The sequencing used CD4+ T cells from peripheral blood mononuclear cells, collected before pregnancy. The receptor comes from a female donor with multiple sclerosis, enrolled in a pregnancy study. Here the CDR3 reads CASSIDPGGISSGANVLTF. The CDR3 DNA reads as TGTGCCAGTAGTATAGATCCCGGAGGTATTAGCTCTGGGGCCAACGTCCTGACTTTC. The full variable domain, rest sourced from reference TRBV19 and TRBJ2-6, is DGGITQSPKYLFRKEGQNVTLSCEQNLNHDAMYWYRQDPGQGLRLIYYSQIVNDFQKGDIAEGYSVSREKKESFPLTVTSAQKNPTAFYLCASSIDPGGISSGANVLTFGAGSRLTVL.